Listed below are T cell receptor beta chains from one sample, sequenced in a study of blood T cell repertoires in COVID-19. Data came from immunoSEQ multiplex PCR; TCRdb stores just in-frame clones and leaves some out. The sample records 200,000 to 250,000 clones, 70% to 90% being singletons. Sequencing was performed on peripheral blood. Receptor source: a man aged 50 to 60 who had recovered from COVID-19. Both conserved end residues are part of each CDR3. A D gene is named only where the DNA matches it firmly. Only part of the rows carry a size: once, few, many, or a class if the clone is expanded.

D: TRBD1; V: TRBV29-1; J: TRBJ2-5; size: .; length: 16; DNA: TGCAGCGTGGGGGGCCCAGGGGGCTCTAATATAGAGACCCAGTACTTC; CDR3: CSVGGPGGSNIETQYF
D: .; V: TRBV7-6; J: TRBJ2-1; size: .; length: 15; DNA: TGTGCCAGCAGCTTACAGCGGAGCTCCTACAATGAGCAGTTCTTC; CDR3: CASSLQRSSYNEQFF
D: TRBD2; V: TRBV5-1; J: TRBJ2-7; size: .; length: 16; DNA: TGCGCCAGCAGCTTGGGGTCTAGCGGGTTTTCCTACGAGCAGTACTTC; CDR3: CASSLGSSGFSYEQYF
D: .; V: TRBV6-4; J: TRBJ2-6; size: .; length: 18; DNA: TGTGCCAGCAGTGAAGGGGGGGGCCCCCCCACTGGGGCCAACGTCCTGACTTTC; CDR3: CASSEGGGPPTGANVLTF
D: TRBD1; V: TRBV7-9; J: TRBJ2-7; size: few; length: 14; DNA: TGTGCCAGCAGCCCCGACAGGGACAGCTACGAGCAGTACTTC; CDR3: CASSPDRDSYEQYF
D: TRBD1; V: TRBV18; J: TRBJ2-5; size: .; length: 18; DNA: TGTGCCAGCTCACCCTTTACCCTTCGGACAGGGGGGACGGAGACCCAGTACTTC; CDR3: CASSPFTLRTGGTETQYF
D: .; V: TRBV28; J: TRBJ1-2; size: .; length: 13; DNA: TGTGCCAGCAGTTTATCTCCGGGGTATGGCTACACCTTC; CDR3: CASSLSPGYGYTF
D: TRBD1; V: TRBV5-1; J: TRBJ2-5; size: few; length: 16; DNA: TGCGCCAGCAGCCCCCAGACAGGGGGATCAAGAGAGACCCAGTACTTC; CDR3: CASSPQTGGSRETQYF
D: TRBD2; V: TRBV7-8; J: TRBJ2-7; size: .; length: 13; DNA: TGTGCCAGCAGCGCTCGGACTAGTAGCGAGCAGTACTTC; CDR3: CASSARTSSEQYF
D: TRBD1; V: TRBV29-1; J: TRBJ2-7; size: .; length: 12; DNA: TGCAGCGTTGCTTGGGGACAGGGGGATTTGAGGTTC; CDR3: CSVAWGQGDLRF
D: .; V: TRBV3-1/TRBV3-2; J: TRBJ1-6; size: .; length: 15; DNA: TGTGCCAGCAGCAATTTGAGATCCTATAATTCACCCCTCCACTTT; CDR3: CASSNLRSYNSPLHF
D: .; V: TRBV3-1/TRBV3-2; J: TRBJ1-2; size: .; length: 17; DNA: TGTGCCAGCAGCCCAAGATTTTCGGGGGGTAGCCGCTATGGCTACACCTTC; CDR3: CASSPRFSGGSRYGYTF
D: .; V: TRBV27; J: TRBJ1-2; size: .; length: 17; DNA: TGTGCCAGCAGTTTAAGGGCACAGGGACGAGCTAACTATGGCTACACCTTC; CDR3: CASSLRAQGRANYGYTF
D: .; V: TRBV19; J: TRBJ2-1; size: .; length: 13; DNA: TGTGCCAGTAGTACATTTATAGACAATGAGCAGTTCTTC; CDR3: CASSTFIDNEQFF
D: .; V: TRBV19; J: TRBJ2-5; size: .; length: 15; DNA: TGTGCCAGTAGTATAAAGGCAGGCCTCCAAGAGACCCAGTACTTC; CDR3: CASSIKAGLQETQYF
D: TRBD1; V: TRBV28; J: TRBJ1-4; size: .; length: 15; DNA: TGTGCCAGCAGTATGTGGACAGGGGGTTTTGAAAAACTGTTTTTT; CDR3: CASSMWTGGFEKLFF
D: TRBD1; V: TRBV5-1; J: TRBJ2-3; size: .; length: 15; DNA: TGCGCCAGCAGCTCCGGGACAGGGGGCCAAGATACGCAGTATTTT; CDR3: CASSSGTGGQDTQYF
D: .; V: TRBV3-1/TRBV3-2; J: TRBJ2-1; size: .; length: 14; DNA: TGTGCCAGCAGCCTTACTGGTTCCCACAATGAGCAGTTCTTC; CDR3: CASSLTGSHNEQFF
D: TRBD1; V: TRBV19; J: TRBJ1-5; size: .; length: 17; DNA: TGTGCCAGTAGGCAGACAGGGGGCTCTCCTTTTAGTCAGCCCCAGCATTTT; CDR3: CASRQTGGSPFSQPQHF
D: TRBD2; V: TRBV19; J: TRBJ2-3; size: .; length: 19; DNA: TGTGCCAGTAGTACGCCGGGACTAGCGGGAGGATTTAGCACAGATACGCAGTATTTT; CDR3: CASSTPGLAGGFSTDTQYF
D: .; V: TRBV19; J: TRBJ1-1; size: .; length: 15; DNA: TGTGCCAGTAGTATCCCCGGAGGGGCGAGGACTGAAGCTTTCTTT; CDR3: CASSIPGGARTEAFF
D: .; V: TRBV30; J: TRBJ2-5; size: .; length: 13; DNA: TGTGCGCTGGGGCAAACAGGTCAAGAGACCCAGTACTTC; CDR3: CALGQTGQETQYF
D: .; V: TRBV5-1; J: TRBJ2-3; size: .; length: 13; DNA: TGCGCCAGCAGTAGAGAGGGCACAGATACGCAGTATTTT; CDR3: CASSREGTDTQYF
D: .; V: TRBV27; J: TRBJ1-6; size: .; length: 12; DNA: TGTGCCAGCAGTGCCAGGTCGCTACCCCTCCACTTT; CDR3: CASSARSLPLHF
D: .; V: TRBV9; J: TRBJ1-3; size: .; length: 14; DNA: TGTGCCAGCAGCGGAGACAACTCTGGAAACACCATATATTTT; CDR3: CASSGDNSGNTIYF
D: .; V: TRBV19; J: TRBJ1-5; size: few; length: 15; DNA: TGTGCCAGTAGTATATTAGGGGAGGGTTATCAGCCCCAGCATTTT; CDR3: CASSILGEGYQPQHF